One sample yielded the 4 T cell receptor beta chains listed below, sequenced in a study of T cell repertoires in cytomegalovirus infection. TCRdb re-derived calls from the reads in MiXCR, one entry per CDR3 protein. The sample consists of roughly 250,000 distinct CDR3 sequences, approximately 13% of them appearing once. The sample taken for sequencing was PBMCs. Receptor source: a human donor in good health (CMV status not recorded). Some clones in this sample may be carry-over from other donors' samples.

There are many counts of this clonotype. CDR3: CASSPVAGSSYEQYF. CDR3 in DNA: TGTGCCAGCAGCCCTGTAGCGGGGAGCTCCTACGAGCAGTACTTC. This chain links TRBV7-2 with TRBJ2-7; 8 nucleotides line up with TRBD2. From germline, CDR1 is SGHTA and CDR2 FQGNSA. The CDR3 contains 15 residues. The ends lost 5 bases at V and 0 bases at J; junction bases unmatched: 6.

On this clonotype itself: This clone may be a read error of a much larger clone one base away. V and J are TRBV28 and TRBJ2-7; no definite D call. V lost 6 bases to trimming and J lost 2 bases, with 8 bases between them. Germline values: CDR1 MDHEN, CDR2 SYDVKM. The CDR3 length is 12 residues. For the CDR3, the DNA is TGTGCCAGCAGGTCTAGTGCCTACGAGCAGTACTTC. It encodes CASRSSAYEQYF.

This clonotype was found many times. This chain uses TRBV4-3 with TRBJ2-7; a weak D match, TRBD1 (6 bases). Trimming cost V 2 bases and J 0 bases, with 11 bases left between them. CDR1 is LGHNA and CDR2 is YSLEER in the germline V gene. There are 15 residues in the CDR3. CDR3 loop: CASSQSTGISYEQYF. In nucleotides, the CDR3 is TGCGCCAGCAGCCAAAGTACAGGGATCTCCTACGAGCAGTACTTC.

This clonotype was observed at least ten times. The chain uses TRBV7-2 and TRBJ2-3; D is unresolved. CDR3 length: 16 amino acids. CDR1 and CDR2 (germline): SGHTA, FQGNSA. Trimming pared 0 bases from V and 2 bases from J, leaving 12 bases between. The CDR3 protein is CASSLADTNPTDTQYF. CDR3 nucleotide sequence: TGTGCCAGCAGCTTAGCAGACACAAATCCCACAGATACGCAGTATTTT.